This T cell receptor (beta chain) was found in a study of shared clonotypes between healthy human individuals. The germline V gene has CDR1 KGHSH and CDR2 LQKENI. CDR3 size: 12 residues. V lost 6 bases, J lost 7 bases, and 13 bases lay in between. The deep-level immunoSEQ assay was used. Measured with immunoSEQ multiplex PCR; TCRdb has only the in-frame clones, and not every one. The table shows 1,400,000 or so clones, with approximately 98.5% occurring only once. V usage is TRBV18 and J usage is TRBJ2-7; perhaps TRBD2 as D (6 bases). What was sequenced was naive CD4+ T cells sorted from blood. The sample's subset: CD45RA+ positively selected. The clonotype originates from a man aged 25-40 years in good health. The CDR3 DNA is TGTGCCAGCTCCCTAGGCGGAGGGGAGCAGTACTTC. Translation: CASSLGGGEQYF.